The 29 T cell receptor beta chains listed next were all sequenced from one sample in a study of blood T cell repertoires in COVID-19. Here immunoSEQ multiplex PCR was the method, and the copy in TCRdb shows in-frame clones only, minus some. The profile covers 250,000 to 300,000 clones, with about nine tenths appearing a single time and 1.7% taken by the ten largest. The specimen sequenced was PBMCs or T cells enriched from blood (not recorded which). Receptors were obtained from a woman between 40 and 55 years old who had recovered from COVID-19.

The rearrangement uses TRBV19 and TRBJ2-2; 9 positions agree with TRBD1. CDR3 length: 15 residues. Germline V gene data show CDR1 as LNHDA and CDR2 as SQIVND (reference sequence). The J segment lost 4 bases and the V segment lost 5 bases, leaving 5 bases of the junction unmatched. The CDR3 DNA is TGTGCCAGTAGTTGGGGACAGGGCGGCACCGGGGAGCTGTTTTTT. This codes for CASSWGQGGTGELFF.

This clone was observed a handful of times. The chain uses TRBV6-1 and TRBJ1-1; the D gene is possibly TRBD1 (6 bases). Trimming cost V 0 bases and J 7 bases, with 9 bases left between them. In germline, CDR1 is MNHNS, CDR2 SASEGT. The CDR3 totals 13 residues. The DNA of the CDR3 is TGTGCCAGCAGTGAAGCCCCACAGGGTGAAGCTTTCTTT. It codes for CASSEAPQGEAFF.

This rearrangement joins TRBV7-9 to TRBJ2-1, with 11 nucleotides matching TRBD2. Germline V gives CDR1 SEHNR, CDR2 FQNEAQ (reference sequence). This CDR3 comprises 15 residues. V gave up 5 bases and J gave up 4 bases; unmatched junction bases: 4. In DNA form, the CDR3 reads TGTGCCAGCAGCATTAGCGGGGGGGTATACAATGAGCAGTTCTTC. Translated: CASSISGGVYNEQFF.

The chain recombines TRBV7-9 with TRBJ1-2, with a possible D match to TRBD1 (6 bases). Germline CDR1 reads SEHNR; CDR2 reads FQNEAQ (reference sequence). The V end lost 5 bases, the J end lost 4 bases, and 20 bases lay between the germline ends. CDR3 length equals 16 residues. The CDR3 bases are TGTGCCAGCAGCCTAGGGGTTCTGGACAGACTCTATGGCTACACCTTC. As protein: CASSLGVLDRLYGYTF.

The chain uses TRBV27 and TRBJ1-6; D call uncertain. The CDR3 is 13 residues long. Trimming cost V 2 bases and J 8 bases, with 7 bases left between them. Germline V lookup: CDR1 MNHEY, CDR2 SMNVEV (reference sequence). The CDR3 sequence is CASSLQEDSPLHF. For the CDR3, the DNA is TGTGCCAGCAGTTTACAGGAGGATTCACCCCTCCACTTT.

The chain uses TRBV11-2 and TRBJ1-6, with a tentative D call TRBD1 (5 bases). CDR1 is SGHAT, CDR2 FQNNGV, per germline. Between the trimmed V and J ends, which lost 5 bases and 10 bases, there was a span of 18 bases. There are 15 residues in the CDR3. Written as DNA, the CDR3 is TGTGCCAGCAGCCCACTTCAGGGTCAGGAATCACCCCTCCACTTT. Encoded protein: CASSPLQGQESPLHF.

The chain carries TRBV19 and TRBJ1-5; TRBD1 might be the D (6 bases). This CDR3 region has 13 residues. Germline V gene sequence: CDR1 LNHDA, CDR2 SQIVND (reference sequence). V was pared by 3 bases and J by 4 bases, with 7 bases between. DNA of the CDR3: TGTGCCAGTAGTATCACAGGGAATCAGCCCCAGCATTTT. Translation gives CASSITGNQPQHF.

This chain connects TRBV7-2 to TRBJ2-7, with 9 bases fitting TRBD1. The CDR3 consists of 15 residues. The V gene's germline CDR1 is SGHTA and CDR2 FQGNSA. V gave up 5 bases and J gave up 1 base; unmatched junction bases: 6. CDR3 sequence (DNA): TGTGCCAGCAGCCAATCCGGGACAGGGTCCTACGAGCAGTACTTC. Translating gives CASSQSGTGSYEQYF. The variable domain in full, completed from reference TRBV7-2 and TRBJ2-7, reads GAGVSQSPSNKVTEKGKDVELRCDPISGHTALYWYRQSLGQGLEFLIYFQGNSAPDKSGLPSDRFSAERTGGSVSTLTIQRTQQEDSAVYLCASSQSGTGSYEQYFGPGTRLTVT.

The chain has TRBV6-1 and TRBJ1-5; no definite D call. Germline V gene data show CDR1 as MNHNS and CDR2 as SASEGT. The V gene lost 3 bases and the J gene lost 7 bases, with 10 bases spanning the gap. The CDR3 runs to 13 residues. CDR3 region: CASSDLGRQPQHF. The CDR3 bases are TGTGCCAGCAGTGATCTAGGGAGACAGCCCCAGCATTTT.

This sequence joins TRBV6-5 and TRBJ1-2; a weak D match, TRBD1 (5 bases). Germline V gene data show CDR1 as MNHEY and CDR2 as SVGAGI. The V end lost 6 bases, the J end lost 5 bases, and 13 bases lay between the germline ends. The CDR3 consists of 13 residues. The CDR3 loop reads CASRLQVGYGYTF. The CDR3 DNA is TGTGCCAGCAGACTACAGGTGGGGTATGGCTACACCTTC.

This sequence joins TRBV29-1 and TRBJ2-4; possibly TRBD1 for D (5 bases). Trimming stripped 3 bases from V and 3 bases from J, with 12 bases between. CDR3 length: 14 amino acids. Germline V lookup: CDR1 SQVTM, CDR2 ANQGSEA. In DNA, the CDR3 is TGCAGCGTTGAGATAGACAGATACAAAAACATTCAGTACTTC. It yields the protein CSVEIDRYKNIQYF. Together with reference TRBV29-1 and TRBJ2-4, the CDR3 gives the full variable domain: SAVISQKPSRDICQRGTSLTIQCQVDSQVTMMFWYRQQPGQSLTLIATANQGSEATYESGFVIDKFPISRPNLTFSTLTVSNMSPEDSSIYLCSVEIDRYKNIQYFGAGTRLSVL.

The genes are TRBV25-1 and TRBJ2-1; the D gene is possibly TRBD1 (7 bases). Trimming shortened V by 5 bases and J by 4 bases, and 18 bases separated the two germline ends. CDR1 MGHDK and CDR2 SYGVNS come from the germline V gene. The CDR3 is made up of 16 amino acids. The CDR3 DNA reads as TGTGCCAGCAGTAGAGGGGGGACAGTTATATACAATGAGCAGTTCTTC. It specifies CASSRGGTVIYNEQFF.

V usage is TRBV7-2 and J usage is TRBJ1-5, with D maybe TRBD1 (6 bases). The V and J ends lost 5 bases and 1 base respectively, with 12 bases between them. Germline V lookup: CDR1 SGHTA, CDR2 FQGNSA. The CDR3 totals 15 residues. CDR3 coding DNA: TGTGCCAGCAGCCCGACAGGTCAGAGCAATCAGCCCCAGCATTTT. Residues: CASSPTGQSNQPQHF.

CDR3 amino acids: CASSPGTPESPLHF. As DNA, the CDR3 is TGTGCCAGCAGCCCCGGGACTCCTGAATCACCCCTCCACTTT. The chain is built from TRBV4-2 and TRBJ1-6; TRBD1 is a possible D gene (5 bases). Germline lookup yields CDR1 LGHNA and CDR2 YNFKEQ. The ends were cut back, 4 bases at V and 10 bases at J, with 14 bases in the middle. The length of the CDR3 is 14 residues.

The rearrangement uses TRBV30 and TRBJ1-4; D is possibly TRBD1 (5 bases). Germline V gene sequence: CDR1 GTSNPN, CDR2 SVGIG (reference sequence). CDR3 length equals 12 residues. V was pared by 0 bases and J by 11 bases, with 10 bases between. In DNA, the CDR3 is TGTGCCTGGAGTGTCGGGGGAGTCAAACTGTTTTTT. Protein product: CAWSVGGVKLFF.

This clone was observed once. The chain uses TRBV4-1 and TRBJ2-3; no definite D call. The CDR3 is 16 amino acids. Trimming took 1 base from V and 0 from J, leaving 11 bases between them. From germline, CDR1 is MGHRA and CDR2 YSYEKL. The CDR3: CASSQAVSRSTDTQYF. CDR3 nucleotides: TGCGCCAGCAGCCAAGCCGTAAGCCGAAGCACAGATACGCAGTATTTT.

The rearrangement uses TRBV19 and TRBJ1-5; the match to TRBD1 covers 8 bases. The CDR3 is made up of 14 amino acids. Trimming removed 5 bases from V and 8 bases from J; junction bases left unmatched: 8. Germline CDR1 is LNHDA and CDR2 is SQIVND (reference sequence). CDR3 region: CASSSRTGLEPQHF. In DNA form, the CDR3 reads TGTGCCAGTAGTTCCCGGACAGGGCTTGAGCCCCAGCATTTT.

The CDR3 DNA reads TGTGCCAGCAGTGAGTTGCCCTTAGAGGTGGATGAAAAACTGTTTTTT. It codes for CASSELPLEVDEKLFF. V usage is TRBV6-1 and J usage is TRBJ1-4, with unresolved D. The V gene lost 3 bases and the J gene lost 6 bases, with 17 bases spanning the gap. In germline, CDR1 is MNHNS, CDR2 SASEGT. The CDR3 covers 16 residues.

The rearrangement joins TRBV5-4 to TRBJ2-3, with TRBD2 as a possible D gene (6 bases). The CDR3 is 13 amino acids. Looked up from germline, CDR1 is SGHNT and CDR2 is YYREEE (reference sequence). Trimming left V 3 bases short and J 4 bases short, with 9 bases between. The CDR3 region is CASSSLAPDTQYF. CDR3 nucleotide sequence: TGTGCCAGCAGCTCACTAGCACCAGATACGCAGTATTTT.

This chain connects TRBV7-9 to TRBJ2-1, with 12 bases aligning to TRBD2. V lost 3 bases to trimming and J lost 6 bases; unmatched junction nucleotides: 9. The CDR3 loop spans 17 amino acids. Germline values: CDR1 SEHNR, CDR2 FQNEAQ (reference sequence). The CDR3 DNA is TGTGCCAGCAGCTTTTTGCTAGCGGGAGGGCCGGGCAATGAGCAGTTCTTC. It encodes CASSFLLAGGPGNEQFF.

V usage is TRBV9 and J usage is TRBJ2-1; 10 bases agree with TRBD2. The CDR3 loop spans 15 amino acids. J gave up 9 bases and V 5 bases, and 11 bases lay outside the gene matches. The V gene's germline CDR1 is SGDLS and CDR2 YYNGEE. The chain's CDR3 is CASRESGRDEGEQFF. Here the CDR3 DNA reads TGTGCCAGCAGGGAAAGCGGGAGGGATGAGGGTGAGCAGTTCTTC.

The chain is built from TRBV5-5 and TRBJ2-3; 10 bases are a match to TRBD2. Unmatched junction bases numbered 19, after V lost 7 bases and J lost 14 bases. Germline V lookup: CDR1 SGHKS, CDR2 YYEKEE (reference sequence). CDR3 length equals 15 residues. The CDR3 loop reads CASSTGLAAPFLAYF. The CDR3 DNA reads TGTGCCAGCTCAACAGGACTAGCGGCTCCATTTTTGGCGTATTTT.

The CDR3: CASSQDSAALYGYTF. CDR3 bases: TGTGCCAGCAGCCAAGATTCAGCAGCGCTCTATGGCTACACCTTC. This chain connects TRBV4-2 to TRBJ1-2; D gene ambiguous. Germline CDR1 and CDR2: LGHNA and YNFKEQ. The CDR3 has 15 amino acids. The V gene lost 0 bases and the J gene lost 4 bases, with 12 bases spanning the gap.

CDR3 in amino acids: CASSQVPFISSYNSPLHF. The CDR3 coding sequence is TGCGCCAGCAGCCAAGTCCCTTTCATCAGCTCCTATAATTCACCCCTCCACTTT. The rearrangement links TRBV4-1 to TRBJ1-6; D call uncertain. Deletions cut 1 base from V and 0 bases from J, with 13 bases between. Germline V gene sequence: CDR1 MGHRA, CDR2 YSYEKL. The CDR3 sequence is 18 residues long.

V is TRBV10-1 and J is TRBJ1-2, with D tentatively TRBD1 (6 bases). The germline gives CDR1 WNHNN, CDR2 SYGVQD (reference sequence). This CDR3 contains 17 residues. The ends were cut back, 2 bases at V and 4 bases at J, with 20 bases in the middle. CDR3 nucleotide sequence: TGCGCCAGCAGTGAGAATGTAGACGGGGGGGCCATCTATGGCTACACCTTC. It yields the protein CASSENVDGGAIYGYTF.

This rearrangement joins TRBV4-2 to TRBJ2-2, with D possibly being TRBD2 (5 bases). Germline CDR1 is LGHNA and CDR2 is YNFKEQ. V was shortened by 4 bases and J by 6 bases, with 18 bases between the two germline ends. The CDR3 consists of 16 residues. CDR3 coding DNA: TGTGCCAGCAGCCTCGGACGGAGCCGGGGTCCCGGGGAGCTGTTTTTT. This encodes CASSLGRSRGPGELFF.

This CDR3 is CASSWTGINQPQHF. Here the CDR3 DNA reads TGTGCCAGCAGTTGGACAGGGATCAATCAGCCCCAGCATTTT. The rearrangement joins TRBV6-2 or TRBV6-3 to TRBJ1-5; 8 bases are a match to TRBD1. V dropped 4 bases and J dropped 3; count of bases not matched to a gene: 2. The CDR3 consists of 14 residues. CDR1 and CDR2 from the germline V gene are MNHEY and SVGEGT.

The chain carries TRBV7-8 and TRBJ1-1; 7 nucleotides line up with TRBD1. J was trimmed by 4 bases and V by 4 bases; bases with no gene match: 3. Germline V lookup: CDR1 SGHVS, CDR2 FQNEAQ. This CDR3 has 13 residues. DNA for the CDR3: TGTGCCAGCAGCTCCCGGACAGGCACTGAAGCTTTCTTT. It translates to CASSSRTGTEAFF.

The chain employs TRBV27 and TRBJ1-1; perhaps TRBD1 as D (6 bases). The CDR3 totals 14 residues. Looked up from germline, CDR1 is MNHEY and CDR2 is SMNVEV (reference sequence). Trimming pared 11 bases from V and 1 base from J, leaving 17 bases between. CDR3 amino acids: CAAQPDRRNTEAFF. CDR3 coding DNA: TGTGCCGCCCAACCGGACAGAAGGAACACTGAAGCTTTCTTT.